Listed below are T cell receptor beta chains from one sample, sequenced in a study of T cell responses to AZD1222 COVID-19 vaccine. Sequenced by immunoSEQ multiplex PCR; TCRdb stores in-frame clones only, minus some. This sample yields some 84,000 clones, of which 80% to 90% are seen a single time; 12% belongs to the top ten. The input for sequencing was peripheral blood, taken 28 days after the second AZD1222 dose. These receptor sequences come from an adult who received the AZD1222 COVID-19 vaccine. Both conserved end residues are part of each CDR3. Clone size is not always given. Where it is, it says once, few, many or a class for expanded clones.

clone_size: once
v_call: TRBV28
j_call: TRBJ2-1
cdr3_aa: CASSLAGANPWDEQFF

clone_size: .
v_call: TRBV4-1
j_call: TRBJ2-4
cdr3_aa: CASSSPGTGSNIQYF

clone_size: few
v_call: TRBV20-1
j_call: TRBJ2-3
cdr3_aa: CSATELAELGTDTQYF

clone_size: .
v_call: TRBV7-3
j_call: TRBJ1-1
cdr3_aa: CASSPRKNTEAFF

clone_size: few
v_call: TRBV6-6
j_call: TRBJ1-5
cdr3_aa: CASNPAVQGPQHF

clone_size: once
v_call: TRBV2
j_call: TRBJ1-1
cdr3_aa: CASGTSGRNTEAFF

clone_size: .
v_call: TRBV3-1/TRBV3-2
j_call: TRBJ2-3
cdr3_aa: CASSLAGTDTQYF

clone_size: .
v_call: TRBV4-2
j_call: TRBJ2-7
cdr3_aa: CASSLNTGVSYEQYF

clone_size: .
v_call: TRBV6-5
j_call: TRBJ1-5
cdr3_aa: CASKLRQSNQPQHF

clone_size: .
v_call: TRBV5-1
j_call: TRBJ2-2
cdr3_aa: CASSPGGGTGELFF

clone_size: .
v_call: TRBV7-9
j_call: TRBJ2-1
cdr3_aa: CASSWGQGPEQFF

clone_size: few
v_call: TRBV4-3
j_call: TRBJ1-3
cdr3_aa: CASSQDFGSPSGNTIYF

clone_size: .
v_call: TRBV10-3
j_call: TRBJ2-2
cdr3_aa: CAIRPGAGWTGELFF

clone_size: .
v_call: TRBV4-3
j_call: TRBJ2-7
cdr3_aa: CASSPLPGQGYEQYF

clone_size: .
v_call: TRBV7-2
j_call: TRBJ2-3
cdr3_aa: CASSPTGTDTQYF

clone_size: .
v_call: TRBV28
j_call: TRBJ2-3
cdr3_aa: CASRPAGTVRTDTQYF

clone_size: .
v_call: TRBV30
j_call: TRBJ2-7
cdr3_aa: CAWIGLAGDTYEQYF

clone_size: .
v_call: TRBV7-2
j_call: TRBJ2-7
cdr3_aa: CASSLAPGGGNYEQYF

clone_size: .
v_call: TRBV27
j_call: TRBJ1-5
cdr3_aa: CASSQGTTSNQPQHF

clone_size: .
v_call: TRBV11-3
j_call: TRBJ1-1
cdr3_aa: CASSLDYAEAFF